This T cell receptor (beta chain) derives from a study of graft-versus-host responses after intestinal transplantation. Study information: Grafts that recipients had were multivisceral, liver-intestinal, or isolated intestinal transplants.

With 3 bases removed from V and 9 bases from J, the gap between germline ends came to 18 bases. CDR1 and CDR2 (germline): SNHLY, FYNNEI. The CDR3 extends over 15 amino acids. Clones were read by immunoSEQ multiplex PCR, and TCRdb kept only the in-frame ones, dropping some. The data contain over 15,000 clones, about two fifths of them singletons. Responders that carried the CFSE label, approximately 200,000 of them, were plated with approximately 200,000 irradiated, violet-dye-labeled stimulator cells. Overall study results and limits: After transplant, early declines in HvG clones were associated with peak levels of circulating GvH clones.

The sequence came from a human patient who received an intestinal transplant. The material was alloreactive CD8+ T cells from a mixed lymphocyte reaction culture, obtained before intestinal transplant. This sample's subset: CFSE-low proliferating T cells sorted from roughly 6-day pre-transplant mixed lymphocyte reaction (GvH or HvG direction). V usage is TRBV2 and J usage is TRBJ1-5; possibly TRBD1 for D (5 bases). CDR3 residues: CASSDTGRDPRPQHF. CDR3 coding DNA: TGTGCCAGCAGTGATACGGGAAGGGACCCACGGCCCCAGCATTTT.